This TCR beta chain comes out of a study of cytomegalovirus exposure and HLA in healthy donors. Overall study findings and caveats: Across donors, most TCRs were seen rarely, yet some public ones were widespread. Later analysis associated a missense DCLRE1C variant with TCR beta V- and J-gene trimming. After further analysis at a later stage, under 20,000 TCR beta sequences were associated with HLA alleles at 0.05 false discovery rate. Confirmation in vitro established that a few CMV-associated chains were specific for CMV antigens.

The CDR3 runs 14 residues. Germline values: CDR1 SGHTA, CDR2 FQGNSA. Trimming pared 5 bases from V and 2 bases from J, leaving 13 bases between. The PCR employed 60 Vbeta primers together with 13 Jbeta primers. Here immunoSEQ multiplex PCR was the method, and the copy in TCRdb shows in-frame clones only, minus some. The sample has 64,000 or so clones; roughly 67% are singletons. As for this clone: Its antigen is still unknown.

The sequenced material came from PBMCs. The chain is built from TRBV7-2 and TRBJ2-7; perhaps TRBD2 as D (5 bases). This receptor was obtained from a man aged 40-55 years in good health and CMV-seropositive. For the CDR3, the DNA is TGTGCCAGCAGCCTCGACTTGAGGGCCTACGAGCAGTACTTC. Protein: CASSLDLRAYEQYF.